The next 22 T cell receptor beta chains were all read from a single sample in a study of tissue T cells after allogeneic stem cell transplantation. The repertoire was sequenced with immunoSEQ multiplex PCR; TCRdb's copy has only in-frame clones and lacks some. The sample carries a few thousand clones, around 48% recorded once. Documented time point: mouse harvest day 14 after allogeneic transplant. Each mouse received 10^7 T-cell-depleted marrow cells plus 10^6 splenic CD5+ T cells by tail vein. Sequenced input: gut tissue. The receptors stem from a female BALB/c mouse given C57BL/6 T cells with graft-versus-host disease after an allogeneic hematopoietic cell transplant.

Remarks on this clone: Here the gene names and germline are mouse. The read finishes 1 residue shy of the CDR3 end, and the germline J gene is used to complete it. The chain links TRBV24 to TRBJ1-2; 10 positions match TRBD1. The V gene end was trimmed by 2 bases and the J gene end by 2 bases; junction bases not matched to a gene: 2. CDR3 length equals 15 residues. Germline V CDR1 and CDR2: KGHTA, FRNEEI. The CDR3 reads CASSLMGQGNSDYTF. The DNA read from the CDR3 is TGTGCCAGCAGTCTGATGGGACAGGGGAACTCCGACTACACC.

Concerning this clone: All gene names here are mouse names. The DNA ends 1 residue before the CDR3 does, and the rest of the CDR3 is filled in from the germline J gene. The gene calls are TRBV26 and TRBJ1-1; 9 nucleotides align to TRBD1. CDR1 is KGHPV, CDR2 FQNQEV, per germline (reference sequence). The CDR3 is made up of 11 amino acids. The ends lost 6 bases at V and 10 bases at J; junction bases unmatched: 3. CDR3 amino acids: CASRDRGGVFF. CDR3 bases read: TGTGCCAGCAGGGACAGGGGAGGAGTCTTC.

Remarks on this clone: The genes and germline here are from mouse. The sequenced fragment ends 1 residue before the CDR3 boundary, so the rest is inferred from the germline J gene. V is TRBV26 and J is TRBJ1-1, with D perhaps TRBD1 (6 bases). The CDR3 is 14 amino acids. The germline V and J ends were trimmed by 3 bases and 1 base, with 9 bases remaining between them. Germline CDR1 KGHPV, CDR2 FQNQEV (reference sequence). The covered CDR3 bases are TGTGCCAGCAGTCTAAACAGGGAAAACACAGAAGTCTTC. This translates into CASSLNRENTEVF. The full CDR3 reads CASSLNRENTEVFF.

About this clone: Here the gene names and germline are mouse. With the read ending 1 residue before the CDR3 end, the germline J gene is used to fill in that end. The chain recombines TRBV16 with TRBJ2-5; D call uncertain. The CDR3 is made up of 14 amino acids. Germline V lookup: CDR1 SGHSA, CDR2 FRNQAP. The ends were cut back, 0 bases at V and 3 bases at J, with 7 bases in the middle. The CDR3 bases that were read are TGTGCAAGCAGCTTAGAAAATTGGCAAGACACCCAGTAC. Its protein product is CASSLENWQDTQY. The entire CDR3 reads CASSLENWQDTQYF.

Worth noting for this clone: Mouse gene names apply. The CDR3 end lies 1 residue beyond the end of the read and is filled in from the germline J gene. The chain is built from TRBV3 and TRBJ2-7; 7 bases map to TRBD2. The CDR3 is 13 amino acids. Germline V gene sequence: CDR1 SNHLY, CDR2 FYNGKV (reference sequence). With 5 bases clipped from V and 3 bases from J, the junction kept 4 bases outside the gene matches. The CDR3: CASSRLGDYEQYF. CDR3 DNA, as far as it was read: TGTGCCAGCAGCCGACTGGGAGACTATGAACAGTAC. Using reference TRBV3 and TRBJ2-7 for the parts outside the CDR3, the full variable domain is GPKVLQIPSHQIIDMGQMVTLNCDPVSNHLYFYWYKQILGQQMEFLVNFYNGKVMEKSKLFKDQFSVERPDGSYFTLKIQPTALEDSAVYFCASSRLGDYEQYFGPGTRLTVL.

Turning to this clone: Gene names are the mouse ones. The read halts 1 residue ahead of the CDR3 end, with the missing end drawn from the germline J gene. The rearrangement links TRBV12-1 to TRBJ1-3; TRBD1 aligns across 9 bases. Trimming removed 2 bases from V and 2 bases from J; junction bases left unmatched: 0. The CDR3 loop spans 14 amino acids. The germline gives CDR1 SGHSN, CDR2 HYEKVE. This CDR3 reads CASSRDRAGNTLYF. CDR3 DNA, as far as it was read: TGTGCCAGCTCTCGGGACAGGGCTGGAAATACGCTCTAT.

This clone was observed a single time. Gene names follow the mouse nomenclature. The read comes to an end 1 residue before the CDR3 does, leaving the germline J gene to fill in the end. V is TRBV23 and J is TRBJ2-5; TRBD1, as called in the table, went unchecked against the DNA. Germline CDR1 and CDR2: KGHTA and FQNQQP. The length of the CDR3 is 14 residues. The part of the CDR3 DNA that was read is TGCTCCAGCAGTCGGGACAGTAACCAAGACACCCAGTAC. This codes for CSSSRDSNQDTQY. The whole CDR3 sequence is CSSSRDSNQDTQYF.

Comment on this clone: Genes and germline are mouse. The read ends 1 residue shy of where the CDR3 ends; the end is completed using the germline J gene. This chain links TRBV23 with TRBJ2-3. Germline-derived CDR1 and CDR2 are KGHTA and FQNQQP. The CDR3 totals 15 residues. The CDR3 is CSSSQSGGAPETLYF. CDR3 bases read: TGCTCCAGCAGTCAATCCGGGGGCGCGCCAGAAACGCTGTAT.

The count of this clone is one. Gene names denote mouse genes. Read coverage stops 1 residue before the CDR3 terminus; the germline J gene supplies the remainder. The chain links TRBV26 to TRBJ2-3; 8 bases line up with TRBD2. V was clipped by 0 bases and J by 3 bases; unmatched bases: 5. Per the germline V gene, CDR1 is KGHPV and CDR2 is FQNQEV (reference sequence). The CDR3 is made up of 16 amino acids. The CDR3 reads CASSLSGGARAETLYF. The CDR3 bases that were read are TGTGCCAGCAGTCTGTCGGGGGGGGCGCGGGCAGAAACGCTGTAT.

As concerns this clone: The gene names here belong to mouse. The CDR3 is cut off 1 residue early in the read; its end comes from the germline J gene. The chain recombines TRBV23 with TRBJ2-3; the tabulated D call, TRBD2, remains unverified against the DNA. CDR3 length equals 15 residues. Germline V gives CDR1 KGHTA, CDR2 FQNQQP. This chain's CDR3 is CSSSRGLASAETLYF. CDR3 bases read: TGCTCCAGCAGTAGGGGACTGGCTAGTGCAGAAACGCTGTAT.

About this clone: Here the gene names and germline are mouse. The read finishes 1 residue shy of the CDR3 end, and the germline J gene is used to complete it. This sequence joins TRBV12-2 and TRBJ1-2; D perhaps matches TRBD1 (6 bases). CDR1 is SGHLS and CDR2 is HYDKME in the germline V gene. V lost 4 bases and J 0 bases, leaving 11 bases between the germline ends. The CDR3 consists of 14 residues. The DNA read from the CDR3 is TGTGCCAGCTCCCCGCAGGGGCCAAACTCCGACTACACC. Translating it yields CASSPQGPNSDYT. The CDR3 as a whole reads CASSPQGPNSDYTF.

To note about this clone: Genes here carry mouse names. The read stops 1 residue short of the end of the CDR3; the missing end is completed from the germline J gene. The genes are TRBV3 and TRBJ2-4; 8 bases align to TRBD2. The CDR3 has 14 amino acids. J gave up 4 bases and V 5 bases, and 5 bases lay outside the gene matches. Looked up from germline, CDR1 is SNHLY and CDR2 is FYNGKV (reference sequence). CDR3 sequence: CASSPGLGENTLYF. CDR3 bases read: TGTGCCAGCAGCCCCGGACTGGGTGAAAACACCTTGTAC.

In its sample, this clone was seen a few times. Gene names refer to mouse genes. The read terminates 1 residue ahead of where the CDR3 ends, so the germline J gene completes it. The V and J genes are TRBV16 and TRBJ2-1; D is possibly TRBD1 (5 bases). Trimming left V 0 bases short and J 7 bases short, with 7 bases between. Germline CDR1 SGHSA, CDR2 FRNQAP. The CDR3 spans 13 residues. CDR3 DNA (partial): TGTGCAAGCAGCTTAGACAGGGCGGCTGAGCAGTTC. Translation gives CASSLDRAAEQF. The entire CDR3 reads CASSLDRAAEQFF.

With regard to this clone: The listed genes are named as in mouse. The read gets to within 1 residue of the CDR3 end, and the germline J gene fills in the rest. The chain joins TRBV3 to TRBJ1-4; D is unresolved. The CDR3 spans 17 residues. Per germline, CDR1 SNHLY and CDR2 FYNGKV (reference sequence). V lost 2 bases and J lost 2, with 15 bases in between. The CDR3 reads CASSLFPGPASNERLFF. Partial CDR3 DNA: TGTGCCAGCAGCTTATTCCCCGGGCCAGCCTCCAACGAAAGATTATTT.

In its sample, this clone was seen a few times. Gene names are the mouse ones. The CDR3 extends 1 residue past the end of the read, so its final part is completed from the germline J gene. This chain links TRBV3 with TRBJ1-3; TRBD1 aligns across 10 bases. Trimming cost V 3 bases and J 2 bases; bases outside gene matches: 4. Germline lookup yields CDR1 SNHLY and CDR2 FYNGKV (reference sequence). The CDR3 sequence is 16 residues long. The CDR3 loop reads CASSLGQGRAGNTLYF. CDR3 DNA (partial): TGTGCCAGCAGCTTGGGACAGGGGAGGGCTGGAAATACGCTCTAT.

In regard to this clone: Gene names and germline refer to mouse. From the germline J gene comes the end of the CDR3, since the read stops 1 residue before it. This chain uses TRBV16 with TRBJ2-7; D unresolved. This CDR3 contains 13 residues. V was clipped by 1 base and J by 0 bases, with 4 bases between them. CDR1 and CDR2 from the germline V gene are SGHSA and FRNQAP. The chain's CDR3 is CASSLVSSYEQYF. The part of the CDR3 DNA that was read is TGTGCAAGCAGCTTAGTGAGCTCCTATGAACAGTAC. Together with reference TRBV16 and TRBJ2-7, the CDR3 gives the full variable domain: NAGVIQTPRHKVTGKGQEATLWCEPISGHSAVFWYRQTIVQGLEFLTYFRNQAPIDDSGMPKERFSAQMPNQSHSTLKIQSTQPQDSAVYLCASSLVSSYEQYFGPGTRLTVL.

Regarding this clone: Gene names are the mouse ones. The missing CDR3 end, 1 residue past where the read stops, is filled in from the germline J gene. J is TRBJ2-7 and V is TRBV2, with 7 bases matching TRBD1. The germline V gene has CDR1 LGHNA and CDR2 YSYQKL. With V trimmed by 4 bases and J by 0 bases, 3 bases remained unmatched. The CDR3 is 14 residues long. The DNA read from the CDR3 is TGTGCCAGCAGCCTCCGGGACAGCTCCTATGAACAGTAC. It specifies CASSLRDSSYEQY. The complete CDR3 reads CASSLRDSSYEQYF.

This clone was detected only once. Gene names and germline refer to mouse. The CDR3 end lies 1 residue beyond the end of the read and is filled in from the germline J gene. The genes are TRBV13-1 and TRBJ2-1; perhaps TRBD2 as D (6 bases). Germline CDR1 reads NSHNY; CDR2 reads SYGAGN. V was cut by 4 bases and J by 4 bases, with 15 bases left in between. CDR3 length: 15 amino acids. The sequenced part of the CDR3 DNA is TGTGCCAGCAGTCCCCGGCCGGGGGGATATGCTGAGCAGTTC. It codes for CASSPRPGGYAEQF. The CDR3 as a whole reads CASSPRPGGYAEQFF.

Details on this clone: These gene names are mouse names. The CDR3 is cut off 1 residue early in the read; its end comes from the germline J gene. V gene TRBV23 combines with J gene TRBJ1-2; TRBD1, the table's D call, was not compared with the DNA. The CDR3 has 13 amino acids. Germline V gene data show CDR1 as KGHTA and CDR2 as FQNQQP. The part of the CDR3 DNA that was read is TGCTCCAGCAGTAGAGGGGAGGGCTCCGACTACACC. Amino acids: CSSSRGEGSDYT. The CDR3 in its entirety is CSSSRGEGSDYTF. The full variable domain, with the rest looked up from reference TRBV23 and TRBJ1-2, is DAAVTQKPRYLIKMKGQEAEMKCIPEKGHTAVFWYQQKQSKELKFLIYFQNQQPLDQIDMVKERFSAVCPSSSLCSLGIRTCEAEDSALYLCSSSRGEGSDYTFGSGTRLLVI.

As to this clone: These gene names are mouse names. The read terminates 1 residue before the CDR3 end, so the remaining end is supplied by the germline J gene. The rearrangement uses TRBV26 and TRBJ2-4; maybe TRBD2 (6 bases). V lost 4 bases and J lost 1, with 9 bases in between. Germline assignment: CDR1 KGHPV and CDR2 FQNQEV (reference sequence). The CDR3 covers 14 residues. The part of the CDR3 DNA that was read is TGTGCCAGCAGTCCCCGGGGGGGTCAAAACACCTTGTAC. Protein sequence: CASSPRGGQNTLY. The complete CDR3 protein is CASSPRGGQNTLYF.

In regard to this clone: The gene names here belong to mouse. The read terminates 1 residue before the CDR3 end, so the remaining end is supplied by the germline J gene. The chain is built from TRBV3 and TRBJ1-3, with 8 bases fitting TRBD1. Germline V gene lookup returns CDR1 SNHLY and CDR2 FYNGKV (reference sequence). Trimming cost V 3 bases and J 2 bases; bases outside gene matches: 0. This CDR3 has 14 residues. CDR3 DNA, as far as it was read: TGTGCCAGCAGCTTGGACAGGGCTGGAAATACGCTCTAT. This translates into CASSLDRAGNTLY. The complete CDR3 protein is CASSLDRAGNTLYF.

Regarding this clone: The genes are named according to mouse. From the germline J gene comes the end of the CDR3, since the read stops 1 residue before it. This chain joins TRBV5 and TRBJ2-3, with TRBD1 as a possible D gene (6 bases). Trimming took 4 bases from V and 0 from J, leaving 11 bases between them. Looked up from germline, CDR1 is LGHNA and CDR2 is YNLKQL (reference sequence). The CDR3 length is 15 residues. CDR3 bases read: TGTGCCAGCAGCCCCCGGACAGCTAGTGCAGAAACGCTGTAT. It codes for CASSPRTASAETLY. The full-length CDR3 reads as CASSPRTASAETLYF.